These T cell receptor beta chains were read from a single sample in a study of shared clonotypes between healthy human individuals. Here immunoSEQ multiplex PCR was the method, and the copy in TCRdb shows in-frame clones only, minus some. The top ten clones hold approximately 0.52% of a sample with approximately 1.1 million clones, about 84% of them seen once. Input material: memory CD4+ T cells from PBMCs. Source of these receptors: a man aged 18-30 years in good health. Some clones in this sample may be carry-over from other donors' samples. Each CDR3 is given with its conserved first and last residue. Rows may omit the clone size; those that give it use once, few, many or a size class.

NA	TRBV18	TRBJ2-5	CASLRNRGSQETQYF
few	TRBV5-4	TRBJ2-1	CASSLEIRTRPGGEQFF
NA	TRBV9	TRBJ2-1	CASSVLLPGINEQFF
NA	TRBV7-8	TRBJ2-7	CASSEDGGSYEQYF
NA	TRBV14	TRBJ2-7	CASSPLAGGPREQYF
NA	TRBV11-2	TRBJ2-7	CASSFPGTVYEQYF
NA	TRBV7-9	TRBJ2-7	CASSLGGRQAHSYF
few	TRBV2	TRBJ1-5	CASRDQGPSNQPQHF
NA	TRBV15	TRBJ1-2	CATSNMGQVYGYTF
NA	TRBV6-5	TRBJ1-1	CASRDGTGFEAFF
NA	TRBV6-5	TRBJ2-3	CASSYSGSRTDTQYF
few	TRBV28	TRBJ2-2	CASSLVPSGRTGELFF
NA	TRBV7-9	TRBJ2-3	CASSRQLPSTDTQYF
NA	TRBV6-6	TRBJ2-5	CASRKAGEETQYF
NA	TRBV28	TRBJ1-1	CASRTENTEAFF
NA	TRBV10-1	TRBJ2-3	CASSPLPGQGRTDTQYF
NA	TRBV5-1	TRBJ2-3	CASSLEAGGGDTQYF
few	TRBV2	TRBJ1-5	CASSGDSNQPQHF
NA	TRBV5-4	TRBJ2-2	CASSFSGPNTGELFF
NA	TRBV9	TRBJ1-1	CASSVGPGPAGRFF
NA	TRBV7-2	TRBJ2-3	CASSLALGGTDTQYF
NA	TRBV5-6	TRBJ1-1	CASSLADRRNTEAFF
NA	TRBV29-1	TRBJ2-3	CSVDGGEDTQYF
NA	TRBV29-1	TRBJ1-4	CSAGTGNEKLFF
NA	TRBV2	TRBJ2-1	CASSGQGYNEQFF
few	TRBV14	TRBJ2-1	CASSRLAGGPRSGEQFF
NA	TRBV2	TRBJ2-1	CASSESGLAGGYNEQFF
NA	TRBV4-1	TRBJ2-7	CASSHATGAVYEQYF
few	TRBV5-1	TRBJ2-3	CASSLVPTINTQYF
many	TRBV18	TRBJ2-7	CASSPMGLLSSYEQYF
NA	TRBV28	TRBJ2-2	CASSSEGAQNTGELFF
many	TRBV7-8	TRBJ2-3	CASSKRDLADTQYF
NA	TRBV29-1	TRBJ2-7	CSVEKGLGAYEQYF
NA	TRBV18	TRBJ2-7	CASSQGLAGGTYEQYF
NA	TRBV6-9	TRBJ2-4	CASLRGNIQYF
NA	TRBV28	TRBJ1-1	CASTPIGRRGTEAFF
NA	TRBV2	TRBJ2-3	CASSPFGGGSPDTQYF
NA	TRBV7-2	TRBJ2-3	CASSLGLAESTDTQYF
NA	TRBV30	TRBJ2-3	CAGRMYLVLGDTQYF
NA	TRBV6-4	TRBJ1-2	CASSEDRVSNGYTF
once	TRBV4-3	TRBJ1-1	CASSPGALDLQGNTEAFF
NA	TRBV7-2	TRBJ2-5	CASSLTSGSGGETQYF
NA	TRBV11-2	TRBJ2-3	CASRTTGSTDTQYF
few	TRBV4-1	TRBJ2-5	CASSQVLAGQETQYF
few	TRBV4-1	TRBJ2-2	CASIRLAGNTGELFF
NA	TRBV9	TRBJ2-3	CASSVGADTDTQYF
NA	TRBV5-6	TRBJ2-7	CASSYRGTTYEQYF
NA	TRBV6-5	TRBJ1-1	CASMGVLGTEAFF
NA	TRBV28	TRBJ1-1	CASSLRHPANTEAFF
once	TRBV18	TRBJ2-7	CASSTQGSYEQYF
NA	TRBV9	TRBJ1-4	CASSVGITGEKLFF
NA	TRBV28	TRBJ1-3	CASSPGTGGGNTIYF
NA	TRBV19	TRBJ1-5	CASSPGGSNQPQHF
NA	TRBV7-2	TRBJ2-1	CASTLTASGGNEQFF